The clone carrying this TCR beta chain was recorded many times. The antigen is not known. The data are from a study of T cells in Graves' hyperthyroidism and ophthalmopathy. Per germline, CDR1 LGHDT and CDR2 YNNKEL (reference sequence). This CDR3 is built from 15 residues. Trimming took off 1 base at V and 2 bases at J, with 12 bases between the two ends. Authors of the study amplified TCR beta CDR3 regions from RNA transcripts. The primer set for the first-round RT-PCR of the TCR CDR3 was HTBI. TCRdb processed the multiplex PCR reads anew with MiXCR; each CDR3 protein has one entry. The sample records over 400,000 distinct CDR3 sequences, around 15% being singletons. General observations from the study: Stable hyperthyroidism and ophthalmopathy were separated using 13 V-J signatures.

Exclusions: uncontrolled infection, other autoimmune disease, pregnancy, lactation. On the basis of clinical symptoms, serum thyroxine and TRAb, thyroid ultrasound and orbital computed tomography, diagnoses were made. The rearrangement joins TRBV3-1 to TRBJ2-7; D ambiguous. The sequence was obtained from a man younger than 30 with Graves' ophthalmopathy. Sequences were obtained from blood. The CDR3 protein is CASSQGESGAYEQYF. CDR3 nucleotides: TGTGCCAGCAGCCAAGGAGAGTCGGGCGCCTACGAGCAGTACTTC.